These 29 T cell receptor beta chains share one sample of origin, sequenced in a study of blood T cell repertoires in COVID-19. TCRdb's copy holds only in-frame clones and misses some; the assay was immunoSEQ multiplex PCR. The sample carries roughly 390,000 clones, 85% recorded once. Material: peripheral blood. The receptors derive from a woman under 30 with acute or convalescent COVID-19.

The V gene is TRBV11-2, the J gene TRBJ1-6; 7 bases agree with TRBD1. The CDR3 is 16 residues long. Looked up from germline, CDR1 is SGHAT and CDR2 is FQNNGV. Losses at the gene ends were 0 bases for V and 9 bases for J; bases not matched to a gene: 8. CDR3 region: CASSLESDRVGSPLHF. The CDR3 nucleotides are TGTGCCAGCAGCTTAGAATCCGACAGGGTTGGTTCACCCCTCCACTTT.

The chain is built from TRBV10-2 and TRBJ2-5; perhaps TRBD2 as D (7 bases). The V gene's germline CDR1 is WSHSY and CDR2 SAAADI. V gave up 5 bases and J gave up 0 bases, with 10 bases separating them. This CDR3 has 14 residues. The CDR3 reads CASSIGGDQETQYF. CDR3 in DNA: TGCGCCAGCAGTATAGGGGGGGACCAAGAGACCCAGTACTTC.

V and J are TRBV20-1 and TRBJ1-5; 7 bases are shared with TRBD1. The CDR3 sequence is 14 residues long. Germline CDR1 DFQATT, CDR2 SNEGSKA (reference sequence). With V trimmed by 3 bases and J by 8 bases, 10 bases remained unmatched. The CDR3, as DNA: TGCAGTGCTAGTAGGGGGCGCACCGAGGAGCCCCAGCATTTT. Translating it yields CSASRGRTEEPQHF.

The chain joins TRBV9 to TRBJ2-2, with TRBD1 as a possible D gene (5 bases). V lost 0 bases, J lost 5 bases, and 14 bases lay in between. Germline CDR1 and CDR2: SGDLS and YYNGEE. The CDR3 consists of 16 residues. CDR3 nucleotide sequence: TGTGCCAGCAGCGTAGGAACAACAGGTGAAACCGGGGAGCTGTTTTTT. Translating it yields CASSVGTTGETGELFF.

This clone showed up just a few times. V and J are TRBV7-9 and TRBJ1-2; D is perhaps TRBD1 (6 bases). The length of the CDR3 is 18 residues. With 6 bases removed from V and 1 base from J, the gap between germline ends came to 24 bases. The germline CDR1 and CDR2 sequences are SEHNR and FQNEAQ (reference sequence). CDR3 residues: CASSPLRGAKGGNYGYTF. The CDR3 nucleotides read TGTGCCAGCAGTCCCCTCCGGGGGGCAAAGGGGGGTAACTATGGCTACACCTTC.

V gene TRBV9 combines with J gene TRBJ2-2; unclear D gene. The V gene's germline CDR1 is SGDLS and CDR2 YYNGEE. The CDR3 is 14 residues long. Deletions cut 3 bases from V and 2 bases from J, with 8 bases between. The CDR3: CASSAQANTGELFF. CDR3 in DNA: TGTGCCAGCAGCGCGCAGGCTAACACCGGGGAGCTGTTTTTT. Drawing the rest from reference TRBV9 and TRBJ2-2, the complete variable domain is DSGVTQTPKHLITATGQRVTLRCSPRSGDLSVYWYQQSLDQGLQFLIQYYNGEERAKGNILERFSAQQFPDLHSELNLSSLELGDSALYFCASSAQANTGELFFGEGSRLTVL.

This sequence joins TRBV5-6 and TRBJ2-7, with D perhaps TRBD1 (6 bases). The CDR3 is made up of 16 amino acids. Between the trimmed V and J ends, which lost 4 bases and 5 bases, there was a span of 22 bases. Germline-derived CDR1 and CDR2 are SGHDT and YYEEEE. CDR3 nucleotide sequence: TGTGCCAGCAGCCCTGTCACAGGGTTGAATTGGGACGAGCAGTACTTC. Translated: CASSPVTGLNWDEQYF.

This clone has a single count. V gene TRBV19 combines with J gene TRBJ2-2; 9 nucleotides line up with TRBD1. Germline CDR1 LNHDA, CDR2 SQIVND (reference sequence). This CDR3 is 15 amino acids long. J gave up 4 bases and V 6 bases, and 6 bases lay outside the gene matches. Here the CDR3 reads CASSPGQGGTGELFF. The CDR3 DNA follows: TGTGCCAGTAGCCCGGGACAGGGTGGCACCGGGGAGCTGTTTTTT.

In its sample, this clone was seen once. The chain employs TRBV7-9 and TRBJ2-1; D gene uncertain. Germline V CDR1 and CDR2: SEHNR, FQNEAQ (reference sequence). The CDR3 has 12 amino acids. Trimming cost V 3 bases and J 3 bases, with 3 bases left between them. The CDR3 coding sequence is TGTGCCAGCAGCTTTATCTACAATGAGCAGTTCTTC. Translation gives CASSFIYNEQFF.

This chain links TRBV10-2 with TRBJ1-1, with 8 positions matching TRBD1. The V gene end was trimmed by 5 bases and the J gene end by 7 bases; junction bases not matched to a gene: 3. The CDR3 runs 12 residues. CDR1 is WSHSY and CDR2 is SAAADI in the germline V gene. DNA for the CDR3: TGCGCCAGCAGTCAGGGACAGGTTGAAGCTTTCTTT. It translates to CASSQGQVEAFF.

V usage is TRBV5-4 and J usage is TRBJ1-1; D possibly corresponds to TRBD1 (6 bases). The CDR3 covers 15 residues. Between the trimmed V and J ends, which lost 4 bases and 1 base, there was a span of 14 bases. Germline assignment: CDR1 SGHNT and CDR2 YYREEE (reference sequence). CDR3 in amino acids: CASSPKTGTNTEAFF. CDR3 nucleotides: TGTGCCAGCAGCCCCAAGACAGGTACGAACACTGAAGCTTTCTTT.

The DNA for the CDR3 is TGTGCCAGCAAATCAGGAGTTGGTTTATCCGGGACAGGGTTTCATGAGCAGTTCTTC. Translating gives CASKSGVGLSGTGFHEQFF. V is TRBV27 and J is TRBJ2-1, with 9 bases that match TRBD1. The CDR3 loop spans 19 amino acids. The V segment lost 7 bases and the J segment 8 bases; nucleotides outside the gene matches: 24. In germline, CDR1 is MNHEY, CDR2 SMNVEV (reference sequence).

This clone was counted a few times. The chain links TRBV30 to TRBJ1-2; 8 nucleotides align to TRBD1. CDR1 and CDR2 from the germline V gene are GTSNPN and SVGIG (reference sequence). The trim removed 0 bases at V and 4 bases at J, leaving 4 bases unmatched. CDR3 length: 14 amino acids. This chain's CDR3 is CAWSVPGGGYGYTF. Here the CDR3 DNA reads TGTGCCTGGAGTGTGCCAGGGGGCGGCTATGGCTACACCTTC.

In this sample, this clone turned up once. CDR3 sequence: CASSLSAGRVQYF. In nucleotides, the CDR3 is TGTGCCAGCAGCTTAAGCGCAGGGAGGGTGCAGTACTTC. This chain links TRBV11-3 with TRBJ2-7; 7 bases fit TRBD2. Trimming cost V 2 bases and J 9 bases; bases outside gene matches: 7. This CDR3 has 13 residues. CDR1 and CDR2 (germline): SGHNT, YENEEA.

The CDR3 region has the DNA TGTGCCAGTAGTGGAGCTAGCGGCAATGAGCAGTTCTTC. This sequence encodes CASSGASGNEQFF. The genes are TRBV19 and TRBJ2-1; 7 nucleotides line up with TRBD2. V gave up 5 bases and J gave up 6 bases; unmatched junction bases: 4. This CDR3 is 13 amino acids long. Germline V gives CDR1 LNHDA, CDR2 SQIVND (reference sequence).

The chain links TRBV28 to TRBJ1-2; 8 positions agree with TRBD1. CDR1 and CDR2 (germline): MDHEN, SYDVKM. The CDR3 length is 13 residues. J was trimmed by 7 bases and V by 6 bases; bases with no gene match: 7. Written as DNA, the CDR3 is TGTGCCAGCAGGAGGACAGGGATCGGTGGCTACACCTTC. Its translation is CASRRTGIGGYTF.

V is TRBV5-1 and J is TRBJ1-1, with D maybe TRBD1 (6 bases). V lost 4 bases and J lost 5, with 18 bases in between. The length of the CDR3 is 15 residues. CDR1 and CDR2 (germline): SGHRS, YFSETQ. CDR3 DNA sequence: TGCGCCAGCAGCCCGGCGGGGGGCGCGAGAACTGAAGCTTTCTTT. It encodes CASSPAGGARTEAFF. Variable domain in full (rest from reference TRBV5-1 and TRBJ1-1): KAGVTQTPRYLIKTRGQQVTLSCSPISGHRSVSWYQQTPGQGLQFLFEYFSETQRNKGNFPGRFSGRQFSNSRSEMNVSTLELGDSALYLCASSPAGGARTEAFFGQGTRLTVV.

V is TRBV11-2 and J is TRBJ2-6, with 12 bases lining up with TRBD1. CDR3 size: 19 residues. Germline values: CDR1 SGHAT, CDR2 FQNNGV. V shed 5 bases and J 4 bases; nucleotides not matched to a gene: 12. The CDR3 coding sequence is TGTGCCAGCAGCGCCGACCTGGGACAGGGGGCGCCCGGGGCCAACGTCCTGACTTTC. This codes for CASSADLGQGAPGANVLTF.

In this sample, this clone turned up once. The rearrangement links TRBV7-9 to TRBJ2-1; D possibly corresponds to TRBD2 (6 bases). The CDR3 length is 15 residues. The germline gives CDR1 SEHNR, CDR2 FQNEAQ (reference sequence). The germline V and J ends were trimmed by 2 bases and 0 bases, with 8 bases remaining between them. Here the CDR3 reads CASSLTGSSYNEQFF. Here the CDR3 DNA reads TGTGCCAGCAGCTTAACCGGGAGCTCCTACAATGAGCAGTTCTTC. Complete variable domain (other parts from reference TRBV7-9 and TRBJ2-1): DTGVSQNPRHKITKRGQNVTFRCDPISEHNRLYWYRQTLGQGPEFLTYFQNEAQLEKSRLLSDRFSAERPKGSFSTLEIQRTEQGDSAMYLCASSLTGSSYNEQFFGPGTRLTVL.

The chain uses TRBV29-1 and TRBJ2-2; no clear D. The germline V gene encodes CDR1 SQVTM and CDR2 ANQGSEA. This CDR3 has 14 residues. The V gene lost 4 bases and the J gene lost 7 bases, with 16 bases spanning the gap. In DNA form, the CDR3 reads TGCAGCGTTGGGCTGAGCTACCGGAGCGGGGAGCTGTTTTTT. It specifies CSVGLSYRSGELFF.

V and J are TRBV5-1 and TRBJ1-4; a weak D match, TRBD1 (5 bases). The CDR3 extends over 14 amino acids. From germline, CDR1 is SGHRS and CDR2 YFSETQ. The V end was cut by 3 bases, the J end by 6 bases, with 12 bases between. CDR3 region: CASSSGGRDEKLFF. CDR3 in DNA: TGCGCCAGCAGCTCGGGGGGACGGGATGAAAAACTGTTTTTT.

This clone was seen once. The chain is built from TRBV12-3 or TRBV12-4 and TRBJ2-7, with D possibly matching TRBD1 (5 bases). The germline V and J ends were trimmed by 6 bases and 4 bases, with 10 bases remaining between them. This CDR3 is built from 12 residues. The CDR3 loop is CASSPDSYEQYF. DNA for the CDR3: TGTGCCAGCAGCCCCGACAGTTACGAGCAGTACTTC.

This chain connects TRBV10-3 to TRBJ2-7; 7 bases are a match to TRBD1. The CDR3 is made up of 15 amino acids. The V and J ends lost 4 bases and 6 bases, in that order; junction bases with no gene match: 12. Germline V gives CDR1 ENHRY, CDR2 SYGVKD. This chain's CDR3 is CAISARQGLLPEQYF. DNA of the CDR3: TGTGCCATCAGTGCTCGACAGGGTCTTCTGCCCGAGCAGTACTTC.

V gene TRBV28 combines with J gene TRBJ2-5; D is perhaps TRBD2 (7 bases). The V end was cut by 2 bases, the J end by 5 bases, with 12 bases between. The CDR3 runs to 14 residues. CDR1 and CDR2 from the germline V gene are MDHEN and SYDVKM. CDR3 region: CASSLPRGGETQYF. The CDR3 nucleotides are TGTGCCAGCAGTTTACCCAGGGGAGGGGAGACCCAGTACTTC.

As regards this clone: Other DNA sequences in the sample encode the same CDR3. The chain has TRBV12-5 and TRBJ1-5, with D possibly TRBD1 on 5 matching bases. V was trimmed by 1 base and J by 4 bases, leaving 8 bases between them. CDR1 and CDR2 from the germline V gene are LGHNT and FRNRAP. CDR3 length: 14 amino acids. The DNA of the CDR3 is TGTGCTAGTGGTTTGGGACAGTGGAATCAGCCCCAGCATTTT. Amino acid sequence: CASGLGQWNQPQHF. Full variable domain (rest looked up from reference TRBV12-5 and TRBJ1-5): DARVTQTPRHKVTEMGQEVTMRCQPILGHNTVFWYRQTMMQGLELLAYFRNRAPLDDSGMPKDRFSAEMPDATLATLKIQPSEPRDSAVYFCASGLGQWNQPQHFGDGTRLSIL.

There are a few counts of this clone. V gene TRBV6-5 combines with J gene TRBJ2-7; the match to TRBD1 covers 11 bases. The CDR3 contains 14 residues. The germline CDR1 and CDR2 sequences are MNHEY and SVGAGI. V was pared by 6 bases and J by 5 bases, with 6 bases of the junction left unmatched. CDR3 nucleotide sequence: TGTGCCAGCAGGCAGGACAGGGGGCGGAACGAGCAGTACTTC. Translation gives CASRQDRGRNEQYF.

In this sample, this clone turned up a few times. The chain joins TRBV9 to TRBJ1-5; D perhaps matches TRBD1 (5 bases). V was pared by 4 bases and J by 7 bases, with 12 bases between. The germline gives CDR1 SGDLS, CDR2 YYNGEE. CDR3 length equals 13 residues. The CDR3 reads CASSRGEGQPQHF. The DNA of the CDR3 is TGTGCCAGCAGCCGGGGGGAAGGGCAGCCCCAGCATTTT.

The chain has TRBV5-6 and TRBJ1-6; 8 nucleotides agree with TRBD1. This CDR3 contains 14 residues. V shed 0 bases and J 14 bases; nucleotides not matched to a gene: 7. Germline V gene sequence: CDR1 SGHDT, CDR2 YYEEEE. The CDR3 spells CASSLGTGGRTLHF. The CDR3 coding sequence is TGTGCCAGCAGCTTGGGCACAGGGGGTAGAACCCTCCACTTT.

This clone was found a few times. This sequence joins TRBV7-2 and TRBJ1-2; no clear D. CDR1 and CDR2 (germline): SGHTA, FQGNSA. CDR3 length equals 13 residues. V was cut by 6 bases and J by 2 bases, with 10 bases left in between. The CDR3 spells CASSEGGNYGYTF. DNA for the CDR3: TGTGCCAGCAGTGAGGGAGGCAACTATGGCTACACCTTC.